This paragraph reports one T cell receptor (beta chain). Its specificity is not known. These data originate in a study of cytotoxic CD8 clonotypes in ibrutinib-treated CLL. The germline CDR1 and CDR2 sequences are SQVTM and ANQGSEA. There are 14 residues in the CDR3. V was clipped by 5 bases and J by 5 bases; unmatched bases: 9. Whole-study findings and limits: While tracking circulating CD8+ T-cell counts, baseline clonality exceeded that of age-matched healthy donors.

Depths of 1 in 200,000 to 1 in 1 million T cells were the sequencing target. Sequencing was performed with immunoSEQ multiplex PCR; in TCRdb, only in-frame clones are kept and a portion is missing. The sample yields about 140,000 clones, 65% to 85% seen once. The sequence derives from a human donor with chronic lymphocytic leukemia. This sample comprised PBMCs, obtained after 36 months of ibrutinib treatment. The V call is TRBV29-1, the J call TRBJ1-3; 7 bases line up with TRBD1. CDR3 coding DNA: TGCAGCGTTACCATAGGGACAGCAAGAAACACCATATATTTT. Amino acid sequence: CSVTIGTARNTIYF.